Below are 24 T cell receptor beta chains sequenced from a single sample in a study of blood T cell repertoires in COVID-19. TCRdb's table, derived via immunoSEQ multiplex PCR, lists solely in-frame clones and lacks some. Among tens of thousands of clones listed, 65% to 70% were seen once. Specimen: peripheral blood. The receptors derive from a human donor in a cohort sampled during active COVID-19.

This clone was observed a single time. V and J are TRBV27 and TRBJ1-1; 8 positions match TRBD1. The V gene end was trimmed by 6 bases and the J gene end by 1 base; junction bases not matched to a gene: 7. The CDR3 has 15 residues. Per germline, CDR1 MNHEY and CDR2 SMNVEV (reference sequence). CDR3: CASRGRTGRNTEAFF. Here the CDR3 DNA reads TGTGCCAGCAGAGGACGGACAGGGCGGAACACTGAAGCTTTCTTT.

The V call is TRBV6-5, the J call TRBJ1-3; perhaps TRBD1 as D (5 bases). The CDR3 has 14 residues. Germline lookup yields CDR1 MNHEY and CDR2 SVGAGI. The V gene lost 5 bases and the J gene lost 4 bases, with 12 bases spanning the gap. CDR3 coding DNA: TGTGCCAGCAGTAGCGGGGGTCAAGGAAACACCATATATTTT. It is translated as CASSSGGQGNTIYF.

The genes are TRBV5-6 and TRBJ2-3; perhaps TRBD2 as D (6 bases). The CDR3 contains 12 residues. Trimming removed 3 bases at V and 10 bases at J, with 12 bases between. The germline V gene has CDR1 SGHDT and CDR2 YYEEEE. CDR3 protein: CASSSGVLSQYF. The CDR3 DNA is TGTGCCAGCAGCTCGGGAGTCCTGTCGCAGTATTTT.

This clone came up once. The rearrangement joins TRBV3-1 (or the pseudogene TRBV3-2) to TRBJ1-2; possible D gene TRBD1, 5 bases. CDR3 size: 15 residues. Trimming removed 6 bases from V and 4 bases from J, with 18 bases in between. The germline gives CDR1 LGHDT, CDR2 YNNKEL (reference sequence). The CDR3 DNA is TGTGCCAGCAGTATCTCGACAGTCCCTTCCTATGGCTACACCTTC. Protein product: CASSISTVPSYGYTF.

This chain uses TRBV7-9 with TRBJ1-1; TRBD1 is a possible D gene (5 bases). This CDR3 is built from 13 residues. V lost 8 bases, J lost 0 bases, and 10 bases lay in between. Looked up from germline, CDR1 is SEHNR and CDR2 is FQNEAQ (reference sequence). Written as DNA, the CDR3 is TGTGCCAGCCGCCGGGGGGTGAACACTGAAGCTTTCTTT. The encoded protein is CASRRGVNTEAFF.

V is TRBV5-6 and J is TRBJ2-2, with 10 nucleotides matching TRBD2. CDR1 and CDR2 (germline): SGHDT, YYEEEE. The CDR3 extends over 19 amino acids. V shed 3 bases, J shed 4 bases, and the junction held 15 bases outside the gene matches. This CDR3 reads CASSSTHPLAGVGTGELFF. CDR3 DNA sequence: TGTGCCAGCAGCTCTACGCACCCCCTAGCGGGAGTCGGCACCGGGGAGCTGTTTTTT.

This clone was detected only a few times. This rearrangement joins TRBV7-9 to TRBJ2-1; 10 positions agree with TRBD2. V was pared by 4 bases and J by 10 bases, with 10 bases of the junction left unmatched. The CDR3 is made up of 15 amino acids. Germline V gives CDR1 SEHNR, CDR2 FQNEAQ (reference sequence). CDR3 in amino acids: CASSSRAGGPREQFF. The CDR3 DNA is TGTGCCAGCAGCTCCCGAGCGGGAGGGCCACGGGAGCAGTTCTTC.

This sequence joins TRBV4-1 and TRBJ2-3, with 7 positions matching TRBD2. J was trimmed by 3 bases and V by 1 base; bases with no gene match: 4. Germline V lookup: CDR1 MGHRA, CDR2 YSYEKL. The CDR3 spans 15 residues. The CDR3: CASSQGSGVTDTQYF. CDR3 DNA: TGCGCCAGCAGCCAAGGGAGCGGGGTGACAGATACGCAGTATTTT.

V usage is TRBV5-4 and J usage is TRBJ2-3; 8 bases line up with TRBD1. The CDR3 extends over 17 amino acids. V was clipped by 2 bases and J by 5 bases; unmatched bases: 13. Per germline, CDR1 SGHNT and CDR2 YYREEE (reference sequence). CDR3 bases: TGTGCCAGCAGCTTCTCAGACAGGGGTGATGGTAAAGATACGCAGTATTTT. Its translation is CASSFSDRGDGKDTQYF.

The J gene is TRBJ1-1, the V gene TRBV10-3, with 11 nucleotides matching TRBD1. This CDR3 comprises 14 residues. The junction had 2 bases not matched to a gene; V was cut back by 4 bases and J by 4 bases. CDR1 ENHRY and CDR2 SYGVKD come from the germline V gene. CDR3 protein: CAISGGTGGTEAFF. The CDR3 nucleotides read TGTGCCATCAGTGGGGGGACAGGGGGCACTGAAGCTTTCTTT.

The rearrangement links TRBV6-2 or TRBV6-3 to TRBJ2-1; D is unresolved. Germline V gene lookup returns CDR1 MNHEY and CDR2 SVGEGT. This CDR3 is built from 11 residues. Between the trimmed V and J ends, which lost 4 bases and 9 bases, there was a span of 7 bases. CDR3 sequence reads: CASSSSAEQFF. CDR3 in DNA: TGTGCCAGCAGTTCTAGTGCTGAGCAGTTCTTC.

The rearrangement links TRBV19 to TRBJ2-5, with TRBD2 as a possible D gene (5 bases). In germline, CDR1 is LNHDA, CDR2 SQIVND (reference sequence). Trimming left V 1 base short and J 1 base short, with 7 bases between. The CDR3 length is 14 residues. CDR3 coding DNA: TGTGCCAGTAGTATAGGTGGGAGCCAAGAGACCCAGTACTTC. Amino acids: CASSIGGSQETQYF. Full variable domain (outside the CDR3, taken from reference TRBV19 and TRBJ2-5): DGGITQSPKYLFRKEGQNVTLSCEQNLNHDAMYWYRQDPGQGLRLIYYSQIVNDFQKGDIAEGYSVSREKKESFPLTVTSAQKNPTAFYLCASSIGGSQETQYFGPGTRLLVL.

V usage is TRBV10-1 and J usage is TRBJ2-3; TRBD2 is a possible D gene (5 bases). In germline, CDR1 is WNHNN, CDR2 SYGVQD (reference sequence). CDR3 size: 12 residues. V was trimmed by 6 bases and J by 14 bases, leaving 18 bases between them. This chain's CDR3 is CASSNRAAGGYF. Here the CDR3 DNA reads TGCGCCAGCAGCAACCGGGCCGCCGGAGGGTATTTT.

The chain has TRBV6-5 and TRBJ2-1; D might be TRBD2 (5 bases). The CDR3 has 15 amino acids. The germline V gene has CDR1 MNHEY and CDR2 SVGAGI. The V and J ends lost 0 bases and 6 bases respectively, with 12 bases between them. Here the CDR3 reads CASSYSILGSNEQFF. For the CDR3, the DNA is TGTGCCAGCAGTTACTCGATACTAGGAAGCAATGAGCAGTTCTTC.

The CDR3 DNA reads as TGTGCCATCATGGGGCGGGCTAGCGGGGTCGATACGCAGTATTTT. Its protein product is CAIMGRASGVDTQYF. The V call is TRBV10-3, the J call TRBJ2-3; 9 bases agree with TRBD2. Trimming took 7 bases from V and 6 from J; bases not matched to a gene: 11. CDR1 is ENHRY, CDR2 SYGVKD, per germline. The CDR3 length is 15 residues.

Only a few counts were recorded for this clone. At one boundary the junction diverges from the germline segment, which might be a read error. The chain combines TRBV7-8 with TRBJ1-5, with D tentatively TRBD1 (5 bases). Germline CDR1 and CDR2: SGHVS and FQNEAQ. The CDR3 totals 15 residues. In DNA, the CDR3 is TGTGCCAGCAGCTTCGGACACGGGGGGAATCGGCCCCAGCATTTT. It specifies CASSFGHGGNRPQHF.

This clone was seen only a few times. The rearrangement joins TRBV3-1 (or the pseudogene TRBV3-2) to TRBJ1-1, with 7 bases fitting TRBD1. The CDR3 runs to 13 residues. The J segment lost 5 bases and the V segment lost 2 bases, leaving 2 bases of the junction unmatched. Germline loops: CDR1 LGHDT, CDR2 YNNKEL (reference sequence). The DNA for the CDR3 is TGTGCCAGCAGCCAAATGGGACAGACTGAAGCTTTCTTT. The encoded protein is CASSQMGQTEAFF.

CDR3 DNA: TGTGCTAGTGGTTTGGTATTAGGGGCCAATGAGCAGTTCTTC. Protein sequence: CASGLVLGANEQFF. The chain combines TRBV12-5 with TRBJ2-1; possibly TRBD1 for D (5 bases). Trimming pared 0 bases from V and 6 bases from J, leaving 9 bases between. The CDR3 length is 14 residues. The V gene's germline CDR1 is LGHNT and CDR2 FRNRAP.

A few counts support this clone. The rearrangement uses TRBV18 and TRBJ2-2, with no clear D. Deletions cut 2 bases from V and 2 bases from J, with 9 bases between. Germline loops: CDR1 KGHSH, CDR2 LQKENI. The CDR3 runs to 15 residues. The CDR3 loop reads CASSPTRTNTGELFF. CDR3 DNA: TGTGCCAGCTCACCAACCCGTACAAACACCGGGGAGCTGTTTTTT.

V usage is TRBV24-1 and J usage is TRBJ2-1; D might be TRBD1 (6 bases). V lost 0 bases and J lost 7, with 9 bases in between. Germline assignment: CDR1 KGHDR and CDR2 SFDVKD. The CDR3 consists of 14 residues. The CDR3 reads CATSDLTGMNEQFF. CDR3 in DNA: TGTGCCACCAGTGATTTGACAGGGATGAATGAGCAGTTCTTC.

This clone was seen only a few times. V is TRBV11-3 and J is TRBJ2-1, with TRBD1 matching 9 bases. Germline V gene lookup returns CDR1 SGHNT and CDR2 YENEEA. The CDR3 length is 14 residues. The ends lost 5 bases at V and 4 bases at J; junction bases unmatched: 3. Here the CDR3 reads CASSAGTGYNEQFF. CDR3 nucleotide sequence: TGTGCCAGCAGCGCCGGGACAGGGTACAATGAGCAGTTCTTC.

The chain carries TRBV3-1 (or the pseudogene TRBV3-2) and TRBJ1-6, with TRBD1 matching over 8 bases. The germline CDR1 and CDR2 sequences are LGHDT and YNNKEL (reference sequence). The CDR3 has 16 residues. With 5 bases clipped from V and 2 bases from J, the junction kept 5 bases outside the gene matches. In DNA, the CDR3 is TGTGCCAGCAGCGAACAGGGGGTTGCCTATAATTCACCCCTCCACTTT. As protein: CASSEQGVAYNSPLHF.

The sample holds one count of this clone. Here the CDR3 DNA reads TGTGCCAGCAGTACAGGGGGCGTCTCCTACGAGCAGTACTTC. Residues: CASSTGGVSYEQYF. The chain has TRBV2 and TRBJ2-7; 9 bases are a match to TRBD1. The trim removed 5 bases at V and 0 bases at J, leaving 2 bases unmatched. The V gene's germline CDR1 is SNHLY and CDR2 FYNNEI. This CDR3 spans 14 amino acids.

This chain joins TRBV5-6 and TRBJ1-4, with TRBD1 identical over 9 bases. The CDR3 is made up of 15 amino acids. With V trimmed by 2 bases and J by 7 bases, 6 bases remained unmatched. CDR1 SGHDT and CDR2 YYEEEE come from the germline V gene. DNA of the CDR3: TGTGCCAGCAGCTTCCTGGACAGGGGAAGTGAAAAACTGTTTTTT. Translating gives CASSFLDRGSEKLFF. The whole variable domain, remainder taken from reference TRBV5-6 and TRBJ1-4, is DAGVTQSPTHLIKTRGQQVTLRCSPKSGHDTVSWYQQALGQGPQFIFQYYEEEERQRGNFPDRFSGHQFPNYSSELNVNALLLGDSALYLCASSFLDRGSEKLFFGSGTQLSVL.